The 23 T cell receptor beta chains below were found in one sample sequenced in a study of memory CD4+ T cells and cytomegalovirus serostatus. The sort gate was single viable CD3+CD4+CD8-CD45RO+ cells for memory CD4+ T cells. Assay: immunoSEQ multiplex PCR; the TCRdb copy retains only in-frame clones and omits some. The data hold some 59,000 clones, with 75% to 90% observed a single time. Sample: memory CD4+ T cells from blood. The receptors stem from an adult in good health and CMV-seronegative.

CDR3 in amino acids: CASSPRTGVYNEQFF. The CDR3 DNA reads TGTGCCAGCAGCCCCCGGACAGGGGTCTACAATGAGCAGTTCTTC. J is TRBJ2-1 and V is TRBV7-9, with TRBD1 matching over 9 bases. Germline V gene data show CDR1 as SEHNR and CDR2 as FQNEAQ (reference sequence). The CDR3 length is 15 residues. The J segment lost 3 bases and the V segment lost 5 bases, leaving 5 bases of the junction unmatched.

V usage is TRBV21-1 and J usage is TRBJ1-2. TRBV21-1 is tagged as a pseudogene. The CDR3 runs to 14 residues. CDR3 DNA: TGTGCCAGCACATCGGGAACCCGTGGCTATGGCTACACCTTC. Its protein product is CASTSGTRGYGYTF.

J is TRBJ1-4 and V is TRBV7-2; TRBD1 agrees at 9 bases. CDR1 and CDR2 from the germline V gene are SGHTA and FQGNSA. Trimming cost V 5 bases and J 6 bases; bases outside gene matches: 7. The CDR3 totals 15 residues. CDR3 residues: CASSADRGGYEKLFF. The CDR3 coding sequence is TGTGCCAGCAGCGCCGACAGGGGGGGGTATGAAAAACTGTTTTTT.

The chain joins TRBV11-2 to TRBJ2-1, with D unresolved. Looked up from germline, CDR1 is SGHAT and CDR2 is FQNNGV. CDR3 length: 14 residues. Trimming took off 5 bases at V and 7 bases at J, with 15 bases between the two ends. This CDR3 reads CASSPSSASNEQFF. The DNA of the CDR3 is TGTGCCAGCAGCCCCTCCTCGGCTTCAAATGAGCAGTTCTTC.

The V and J genes are TRBV30 and TRBJ2-7; TRBD1 aligns across 11 bases. CDR3 length equals 14 residues. The V gene's germline CDR1 is GTSNPN and CDR2 SVGIG (reference sequence). V shed 5 bases and J 3 bases; nucleotides not matched to a gene: 6. The CDR3 sequence is CAWGAGTGGYEQYF. The CDR3 nucleotides are TGTGCCTGGGGGGCCGGGACAGGGGGCTACGAGCAGTACTTC.

The chain uses TRBV4-1 and TRBJ2-1; a possible D gene is TRBD1 (6 bases). Between the trimmed V and J ends, which lost 3 bases and 4 bases, there was a span of 16 bases. The CDR3 covers 16 residues. Germline CDR1 is MGHRA and CDR2 is YSYEKL. The CDR3 loop is CASSQTVAGEYNEQFF. The CDR3 coding sequence is TGCGCCAGCAGCCAGACCGTTGCAGGGGAGTACAATGAGCAGTTCTTC.

This clone was seen only once. The chain is built from TRBV7-3 and TRBJ2-1; D not certain. The CDR3 sequence is 14 residues long. CDR1 SGHTA and CDR2 FQGTGA come from the germline V gene. Trimming left V 5 bases short and J 4 bases short, with 12 bases between. The CDR3 nucleotides are TGTGCCAGCAGCAGCTCGACGGGTTACAATGAGCAGTTCTTC. This gives the protein CASSSSTGYNEQFF.

The chain carries TRBV6-5 and TRBJ2-5, with D possibly TRBD1 on 5 matching bases. The V end lost 3 bases, the J end lost 5 bases, and 7 bases lay between the germline ends. The CDR3 contains 12 residues. Germline CDR1 is MNHEY and CDR2 is SVGAGI. This CDR3 is CASSYSGETQYF. DNA of the CDR3: TGTGCCAGCAGTTATTCAGGGGAGACCCAGTACTTC.

The DNA of the CDR3 is TGTGCCAGCACTAGGGGCAGAGACTATGGCTACACCTTC. Amino acids: CASTRGRDYGYTF. The chain has TRBV2 and TRBJ1-2; possible D gene TRBD1, 5 bases. With 7 bases removed from V and 3 bases from J, the gap between germline ends came to 12 bases. Germline loops: CDR1 SNHLY, CDR2 FYNNEI. This CDR3 contains 13 residues. The full variable domain, completed using reference TRBV2 and TRBJ1-2, is EPEVTQTPSHQVTQMGQEVILRCVPISNHLYFYWYRQILGQKVEFLVSFYNNEISEKSEIFDDQFSVERPDGSNFTLKIRSTKLEDSAMYFCASTRGRDYGYTFGSGTRLTVV.

The V gene is TRBV5-6, the J gene TRBJ1-4, with D maybe TRBD1 (6 bases). The V end lost 0 bases, the J end lost 0 bases, and 12 bases lay between the germline ends. Germline V gene sequence: CDR1 SGHDT, CDR2 YYEEEE. This CDR3 comprises 17 residues. CDR3: CASSLAQGHSTNEKLFF. The CDR3 DNA follows: TGTGCCAGCAGCTTGGCCCAGGGGCATTCAACTAATGAAAAACTGTTTTTT.

The chain has TRBV28 and TRBJ1-6, with D possibly TRBD1 on 5 matching bases. CDR3 length: 16 amino acids. V shed 10 bases and J shed 3 bases, with 19 bases lying between them. Germline V gene sequence: CDR1 MDHEN, CDR2 SYDVKM. The CDR3 region is CAIRPSDSIYNSPLHF. DNA for the CDR3: TGTGCCATCCGACCCTCCGACAGTATCTATAATTCACCCCTCCACTTT.

The chain carries TRBV7-2 and TRBJ2-7, with TRBD1 identical over 7 bases. The germline V gene encodes CDR1 SGHTA and CDR2 FQGNSA. The CDR3 length is 14 residues. J was trimmed by 2 bases and V by 3 bases; bases with no gene match: 4. The CDR3 sequence: CASSFGQEPYEQYF. CDR3 DNA: TGTGCCAGCAGCTTTGGACAGGAGCCCTACGAGCAGTACTTC.

The chain links TRBV25-1 to TRBJ1-5; no clear D gene. The CDR3 has 14 residues. CDR1 MGHDK and CDR2 SYGVNS come from the germline V gene. Trimming took 3 bases from V and 0 from J, leaving 6 bases between them. Here the CDR3 DNA reads TGTGCCAGCAGTGACGAACGTAGCAATCAGCCCCAGCATTTT. Translation gives CASSDERSNQPQHF.

The table lists this clone with a count of one. The rearrangement joins TRBV19 to TRBJ1-6, with 7 bases aligning to TRBD1. CDR1 LNHDA and CDR2 SQIVND come from the germline V gene (reference sequence). The CDR3 covers 17 residues. The trim removed 2 bases at V and 5 bases at J, leaving 9 bases unmatched. CDR3 coding DNA: TGTGCCAGTAGTATACTTCAAGGGGGCGGAAATAATTCACCCCTCCACTTT. As protein: CASSILQGGGNNSPLHF.

V usage is TRBV18 and J usage is TRBJ2-3; 7 bases are a match to TRBD1. The length of the CDR3 is 15 residues. The germline V gene has CDR1 KGHSH and CDR2 LQKENI. V was clipped by 0 bases and J by 1 base; unmatched bases: 1. CDR3 residues: CASSPPGTGTDTQYF. The CDR3 DNA follows: TGTGCCAGCTCACCACCCGGGACAGGCACAGATACGCAGTATTTT. The entire variable domain, with the rest obtained from reference TRBV18 and TRBJ2-3, is as follows: NAGVMQNPRHLVRRRGQEARLRCSPMKGHSHVYWYRQLPEEGLKFMVYLQKENIIDESGMPKERFSAEFPKEGPSILRIQQVVRGDSAAYFCASSPPGTGTDTQYFGPGTRLTVL.

V usage is TRBV19 and J usage is TRBJ1-2; 9 positions agree with TRBD1. V gave up 3 bases and J gave up 4 bases; unmatched junction bases: 6. The CDR3 consists of 15 residues. The germline V gene encodes CDR1 LNHDA and CDR2 SQIVND (reference sequence). CDR3 sequence: CASSIARTGAYGYTF. The CDR3 DNA reads as TGTGCCAGTAGTATCGCTCGGACAGGGGCCTATGGCTACACCTTC.

The chain joins TRBV6-5 to TRBJ1-1; no definite D call. CDR1 MNHEY and CDR2 SVGAGI come from the germline V gene. With 2 bases removed from V and 3 bases from J, the gap between germline ends came to 7 bases. The CDR3 spans 13 residues. The CDR3 region has the DNA TGTGCCAGCAGTTACAGGGTAGACACTGAAGCTTTCTTT. Translated, it gives CASSYRVDTEAFF.

Points on this clone: An end of the junction does not agree with germline; a read error may underlie this. The J gene is TRBJ2-1, the V gene TRBV5-1, with unresolved D. CDR1 SGHRS and CDR2 YFSETQ come from the germline V gene. This CDR3 spans 13 amino acids. The CDR3 DNA sequence: TGCGCCAGCAGCTTGGATTTTCGACTGGAGCTGTTCTTC. Amino acids: CASSLDFRLELFF.

This sequence joins TRBV6-1 and TRBJ2-6; no firm D call. The length of the CDR3 is 13 residues. The V gene lost 11 bases and the J gene lost 2 bases, with 10 bases spanning the gap. Germline-derived CDR1 and CDR2 are MNHNS and SASEGT. The CDR3 loop is CAAQFTGANVLTF. CDR3 DNA: TGTGCCGCGCAGTTTACTGGGGCCAACGTCCTGACTTTC.

V gene TRBV6-1 combines with J gene TRBJ2-7; 10 nucleotides align to TRBD1. Germline trimming cut 7 bases from V and 5 bases from J; bases unmatched to any gene: 11. This CDR3 is 15 amino acids long. Germline V gene data show CDR1 as MNHNS and CDR2 as SASEGT. The CDR3 reads CASTRDRGRGNEQYF. Here the CDR3 DNA reads TGTGCCAGCACCCGGGACAGGGGAAGAGGGAACGAGCAGTACTTC.

The chain uses TRBV5-1 and TRBJ1-1; tentatively, D is TRBD1 (5 bases). The CDR3 covers 15 residues. Per the germline V gene, CDR1 is SGHRS and CDR2 is YFSETQ. V was clipped by 0 bases and J by 4 bases, with 13 bases between them. In DNA form, the CDR3 reads TGCGCCAGCAGCTTGGGTTTCAGGGCGGGCACTGAAGCTTTCTTT. Its protein product is CASSLGFRAGTEAFF. Looking up the rest from reference TRBV5-1 and TRBJ1-1 gives the full variable domain: KAGVTQTPRYLIKTRGQQVTLSCSPISGHRSVSWYQQTPGQGLQFLFEYFSETQRNKGNFPGRFSGRQFSNSRSEMNVSTLELGDSALYLCASSLGFRAGTEAFFGQGTRLTVV.

The gene calls are TRBV5-1 and TRBJ2-3; 9 bases are shared with TRBD2. CDR1 and CDR2 (germline): SGHRS, YFSETQ. There are 14 residues in the CDR3. J gave up 5 bases and V 7 bases, and 8 bases lay outside the gene matches. CDR3: CASSVGLAGDTQYF. CDR3 DNA: TGCGCCAGCTCGGTGGGACTAGCTGGAGATACGCAGTATTTT.

J is TRBJ2-3 and V is TRBV7-9; perhaps TRBD2 as D (6 bases). The CDR3 spans 13 residues. V lost 3 bases and J lost 4, with 8 bases in between. Germline loops: CDR1 SEHNR, CDR2 FQNEAQ (reference sequence). The CDR3 DNA is TGTGCCAGCAGCTTCGGGGGAGCAGATACGCAGTATTTT. Its protein product is CASSFGGADTQYF.